Reported below is one T cell receptor (beta chain). Its specificity is unknown. The sample originates from a study of shared clonotypes between healthy human individuals. The CDR3 covers 14 residues. Trimming removed 4 bases at V and 2 bases at J, with 13 bases between. The germline gives CDR1 SGHRS, CDR2 YFSETQ. Each PCR replicate from the sorted subsets contained 150 to 250 ng DNA, which is 25,000 to 30,000 T cell genomes. TCRdb's table, derived via immunoSEQ multiplex PCR, lists solely in-frame clones and lacks some. The sample lists about 110,000 clones, about 70% occurring once. Findings and caveats of the study: Clonotype sharing across several donors was observed for around 4.5% of naive CD4 clonotypes. Lower generation probabilities were found for non-shared clonotypes than for those shared by all four donors. Sample collection involved blood only; tissue repertoires are likely different.

The sample taken for sequencing was memory CD8+ T cells sorted from blood. Subset: CD45RO+ cells pooled with CCR7-negative TemRA cells. This receptor was obtained from a woman under 40 in good health. The rearrangement joins TRBV5-1 to TRBJ2-7; TRBD1 or TRBD2 may be the D gene (5 bases each). CDR3 residues: CASSHWDRTYEQYF. In nucleotides, the CDR3 is TGCGCCAGCAGCCATTGGGACCGAACCTACGAGCAGTACTTC.